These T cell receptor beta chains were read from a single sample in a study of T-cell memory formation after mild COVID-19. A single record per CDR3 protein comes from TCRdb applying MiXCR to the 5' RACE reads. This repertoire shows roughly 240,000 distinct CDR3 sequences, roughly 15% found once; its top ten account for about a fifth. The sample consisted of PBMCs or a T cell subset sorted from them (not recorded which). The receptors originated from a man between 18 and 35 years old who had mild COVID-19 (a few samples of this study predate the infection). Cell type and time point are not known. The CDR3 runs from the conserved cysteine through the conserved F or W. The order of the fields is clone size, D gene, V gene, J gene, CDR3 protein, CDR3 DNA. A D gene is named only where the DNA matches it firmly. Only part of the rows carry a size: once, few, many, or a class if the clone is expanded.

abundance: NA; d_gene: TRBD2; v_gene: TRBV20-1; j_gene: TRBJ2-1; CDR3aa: CSARAVGTTGNEQFF; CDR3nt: TGCAGTGCTAGGGCGGTGGGGACTACCGGTAATGAGCAGTTCTTC
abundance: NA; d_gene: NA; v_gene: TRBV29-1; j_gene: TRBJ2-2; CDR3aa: CSVGRGVGGELFF; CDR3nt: TGCAGCGTTGGCCGAGGGGTCGGCGGGGAGCTGTTTTTT
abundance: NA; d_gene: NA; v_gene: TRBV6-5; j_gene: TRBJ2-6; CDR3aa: CASSYASGANVLTF; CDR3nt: TGTGCCAGCAGTTACGCCTCGGGGGCCAACGTCCTGACTTTC
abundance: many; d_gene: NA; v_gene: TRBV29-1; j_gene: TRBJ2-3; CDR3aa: CSVEDGLFPDTQYF; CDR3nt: TGCAGCGTTGAAGATGGCCTATTCCCGGATACGCAGTATTTT
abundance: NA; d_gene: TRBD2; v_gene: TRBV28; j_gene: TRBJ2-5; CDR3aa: CASSLASGAQETQYF; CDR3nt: TGTGCCAGCAGTTTGGCTAGCGGGGCACAAGAGACCCAGTACTTC
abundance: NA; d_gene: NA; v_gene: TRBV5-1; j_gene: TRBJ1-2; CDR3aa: CASSDQRGANYGYTF; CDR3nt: TGCGCCAGCAGTGACCAGCGAGGGGCTAACTATGGCTACACCTTC
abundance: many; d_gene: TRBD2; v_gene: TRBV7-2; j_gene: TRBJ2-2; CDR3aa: CASRPPGLANTGELFF; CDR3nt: TGTGCCAGCAGGCCTCCGGGACTAGCGAACACCGGGGAGCTGTTTTTT
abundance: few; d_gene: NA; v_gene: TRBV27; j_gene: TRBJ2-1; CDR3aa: CASSPGPTYNEQFF; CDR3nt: TGTGCCAGCAGTCCGGGGCCTACCTACAATGAGCAGTTCTTC
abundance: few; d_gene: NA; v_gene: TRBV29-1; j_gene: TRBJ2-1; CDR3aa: CSVRQYNEQFF; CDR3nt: TGCAGCGTCAGACAGTACAATGAGCAGTTCTTC
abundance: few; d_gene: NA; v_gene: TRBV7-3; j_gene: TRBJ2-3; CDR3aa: CASSLTVELTDTQYF; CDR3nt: TGTGCCAGCAGCTTAACGGTGGAGCTCACAGATACGCAGTATTTT
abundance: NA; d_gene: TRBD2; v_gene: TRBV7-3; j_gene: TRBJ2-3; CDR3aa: CASSLRGLAGDTQYF; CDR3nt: TGTGCCAGCAGCCTCAGGGGACTAGCGGGGGATACGCAGTATTTT
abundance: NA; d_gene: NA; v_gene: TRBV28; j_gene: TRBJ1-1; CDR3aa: CASTLYMGMNTEAFF; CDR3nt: TGTGCCAGCACCCTGTACATGGGTATGAACACTGAAGCTTTCTTT
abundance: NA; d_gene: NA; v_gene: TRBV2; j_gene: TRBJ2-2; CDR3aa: CASSVLGEVAGELFF; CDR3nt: TGTGCCAGCAGTGTATTGGGGGAAGTGGCCGGGGAGCTGTTTTTT
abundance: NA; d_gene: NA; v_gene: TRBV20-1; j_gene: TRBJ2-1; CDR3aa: CSARARQGLYEQFF; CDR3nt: TGCAGTGCTAGAGCTCGGCAGGGACTCTACGAGCAGTTCTTC
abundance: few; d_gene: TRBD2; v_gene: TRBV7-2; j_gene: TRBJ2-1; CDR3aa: CASSLGGTSGNNEQFF; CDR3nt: TGTGCCAGCAGCTTAGGGGGGACTAGCGGTAACAATGAGCAGTTCTTC
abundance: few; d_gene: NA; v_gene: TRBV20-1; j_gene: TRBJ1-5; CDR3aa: CSAGRADQPQHF; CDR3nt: TGCAGTGCTGGTAGGGCGGATCAGCCCCAGCATTTT
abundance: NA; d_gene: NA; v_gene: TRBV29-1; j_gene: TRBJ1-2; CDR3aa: CSVEGDTSNYGYAF; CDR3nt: TGCAGCGTTGAGGGGGACACCTCTAACTATGGCTACGCCTTC
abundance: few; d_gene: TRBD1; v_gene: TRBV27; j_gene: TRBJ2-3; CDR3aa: CASQAGTGGRDTQYF; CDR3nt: TGTGCCTCCCAGGCCGGGACAGGGGGCAGAGATACGCAGTATTTT
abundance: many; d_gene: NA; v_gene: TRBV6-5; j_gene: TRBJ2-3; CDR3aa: CASSRTGSSTDTQYF; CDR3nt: TGTGCCAGCAGTAGGACTGGTTCTAGCACAGATACGCAGTATTTT
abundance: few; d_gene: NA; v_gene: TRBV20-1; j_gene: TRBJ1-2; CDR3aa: CSASRASYGYTF; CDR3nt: TGCAGTGCTAGTCGAGCTTCGTATGGCTACACCTTC
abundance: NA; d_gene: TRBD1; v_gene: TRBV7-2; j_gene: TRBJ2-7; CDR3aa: CASSGYRGYEQYF; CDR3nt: TGTGCCAGCAGCGGATACAGGGGCTACGAGCAGTACTTC
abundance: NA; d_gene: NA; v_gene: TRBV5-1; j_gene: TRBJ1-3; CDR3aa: CASSNGGNSGNTIYF; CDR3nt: TGCGCCAGCAGCAACGGAGGAAACTCTGGAAACACCATATATTTT
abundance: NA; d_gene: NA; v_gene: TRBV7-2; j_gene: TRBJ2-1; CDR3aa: CASSHELVDEQFF; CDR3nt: TGTGCCAGCAGCCACGAACTGGTTGATGAGCAGTTCTTC